This paragraph covers one T cell receptor (beta chain) sequence. Antigen unknown. The sample originates from a study of cytomegalovirus exposure and HLA in healthy donors. The study, taken as a whole, reports: Per a later analysis, 15,000 to 20,000 TCR beta sequences showed association with HLA alleles at 0.05 false discovery rate. The study had only CMV serostatus as immune exposure information.

With 60 Vbeta and 13 Jbeta primers, the PCR was carried out. Assay: immunoSEQ multiplex PCR; the TCRdb copy retains only in-frame clones and omits some. The sample consists of roughly 200,000 clones, roughly four fifths of them appearing once. The donors gave bone marrow, and they were healthy. CDR3 size: 13 residues. Germline-derived CDR1 and CDR2 are SNHLY and FYNNEI. V lost 2 bases and J lost 6, with 8 bases in between. This chain connects TRBV2 to TRBJ1-5; the D gene is possibly TRBD1 (6 bases). Sequences were obtained from PBMCs. This receptor was identified in a woman aged 40-49 years in good health and CMV-seronegative. The CDR3 spells CASSEQGSQPQHF. The CDR3 bases are TGTGCCAGCAGTGAACAGGGGAGTCAGCCCCAGCATTTT.